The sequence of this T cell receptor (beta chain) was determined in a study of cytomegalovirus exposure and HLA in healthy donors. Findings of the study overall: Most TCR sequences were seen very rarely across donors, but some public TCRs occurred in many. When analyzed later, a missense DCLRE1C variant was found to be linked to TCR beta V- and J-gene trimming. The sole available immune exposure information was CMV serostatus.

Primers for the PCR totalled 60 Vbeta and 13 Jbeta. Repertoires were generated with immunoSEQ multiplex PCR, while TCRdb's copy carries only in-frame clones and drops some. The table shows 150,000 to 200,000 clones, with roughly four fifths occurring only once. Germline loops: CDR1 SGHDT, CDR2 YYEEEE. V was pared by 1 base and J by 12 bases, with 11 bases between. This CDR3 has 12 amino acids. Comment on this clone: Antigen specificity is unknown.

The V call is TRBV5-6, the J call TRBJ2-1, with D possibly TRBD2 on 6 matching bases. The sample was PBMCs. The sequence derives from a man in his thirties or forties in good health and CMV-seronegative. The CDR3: CASSLMRDGQFF. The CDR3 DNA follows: TGTGCCAGCAGCTTGATGCGGGATGGGCAGTTCTTC.